This entry describes one T cell receptor (beta chain). Its antigen remains unidentified. The data originate from a study of blood T cells in healthy people across ages. The study's findings and limits: Expanded clonotype shifts may have been confounded, as the donors had an unknown CMV status. TCR beta diversity, measured per million T cells, fell in a roughly linear way with age. It was not possible, with unsorted PBMCs, to conclusively compare naive and antigen-experienced cells.

Next came a second PCR, run for about 7 to 12 cycles, which used a sample-barcoded 5' primer along with a J-beta primer mix. TCRdb ran MiXCR on the 5' RACE reads and lists one entry per CDR3 protein. Seen here are about a million distinct CDR3 sequences, approximately 38% observed once, and the top ten hold around 13%. This receptor was taken from a man younger than 35 in good health. Sequencing was done on a sample of blood.

The chain's CDR3 is CASSRSSHTEAFF. In DNA, the CDR3 is TGTGCCAGCAGCCGGTCCTCCCACACTGAAGCTTTCTTT. The chain recombines TRBV9 with TRBJ1-1; D uncertain. CDR1 and CDR2 from the germline V gene are SGDLS and YYNGEE. Trimming left V 4 bases short and J 3 bases short, with 10 bases between. The CDR3 consists of 13 residues. Complete variable domain (other parts from reference TRBV9 and TRBJ1-1): DSGVTQTPKHLITATGQRVTLRCSPRSGDLSVYWYQQSLDQGLQFLIQYYNGEERAKGNILERFSAQQFPDLHSELNLSSLELGDSALYFCASSRSSHTEAFFGQGTRLTVV.